This note documents a single T cell receptor (beta chain) sequence. It has no known antigen specificity. No base quality information exists; no much larger clone differs at one position. These data come from a study of OX40 agonist ivuxolimab in advanced cancers. For the study in its entirety: Ivuxolimab, which targeted the costimulatory receptor OX40 (CD134), was an agonistic, fully human IgG2 monoclonal antibody. Intravenous ivuxolimab was administered to patients every 2 weeks at six dose levels: 0.01, 0.1, 0.3, 1.5, 3 and 10 mg/kg. Of the 50 to 55 dose-escalation patients, hepatocellular carcinoma was present in around 20, melanoma in roughly 15, renal cell carcinoma in 9 and head and neck cancer in 9. A male proportion of almost 85% and a mean age of about 60 years, ranging from 23 to 79, were recorded for the dose-escalation cohort. Patients were allowed to have had prior anti-PD-1, anti-PD-L1 or anti-CTLA-4 therapy, and approximately 37% of the dose-escalation patients had been treated with checkpoint inhibitors. Partial responses occurred in three dose-escalation patients: two with cutaneous melanoma and one with hepatocellular carcinoma. The purpose of peripheral TCRbeta sequencing was to test whether ivuxolimab changed TCR sequence diversity and led to clonal T-cell expansion. The monotherapy dose-escalation portion (N of about 50 patients) of the phase I ivuxolimab trial is reported in the paper.

Genomic DNA was isolated from the sorted cells so that the TCRbeta CDR3 region could be sequenced. TCRbeta CDR3 regions were sequenced using the immunoSEQ Assay. TCRdb mirrors the immuneACCESS table, restricted to in-frame sequences. Some clones are absent from its copies; in checked studies, under half trace to an unresolved V gene, and the reason for the others is unknown. The sample table holds tens of thousands of clones, of which around 84% were seen once. The ten largest clones take up around 1.1% of the sample. The study at large found these results: In the 0.1-3.0 mg/kg groups, partial responders had among the lowest normalized peripheral clonal expansion, particularly in CD8+ T cells. The antigen specificity of the clonally expanded peripheral T cells was not determined. Low levels of normalized T-cell clonal expansion were also shown by some nonresponding patients. After ivuxolimab, expanded clones were on average more numerous among CD8+ T cells than among CD4+ T cells. At doses of 0.1 to 3.0 mg/kg, clonal expansion of both CD4+ and CD8+ T cells in blood was seen between baseline and week 6.

Patients with autoimmune disease history or receiving systemic immunosuppression were excluded from the trial. Peripheral blood for TCR sequencing was collected from all dose cohorts at baseline, on cycle 4 day 1, and on cycle 7 day 1. Samples came from an open-label, multicenter, first-in-human phase I dose-escalation trial of ivuxolimab. The trial enrolled adults with locally advanced or metastatic head and neck squamous cell, hepatocellular, melanoma or renal cell carcinoma. Before TCR sequencing, CD4+ T cells and CD8+ T cells from peripheral blood were sorted into separate populations. The CDR3, cysteine through phenylalanine, is 13 amino acids long. Only CDR3 DNA remains: 39 bases, in frame from the first base. A distance of 8 bases separates the germline ends of V and J, which lose 4 bases and 2 bases respectively. The germline V gene sets CDR1 to SGHVS and CDR2 to FNYEAQ.

The origin of this receptor is an adult with an advanced solid tumor such as melanoma, head and neck, liver or kidney cancer. This receptor chain uses TRBV7-6 and TRBJ1-1, with TRBD1 tentatively as D gene (5 bases match). Sample: CD4+ or CD8+ T cells sorted from blood, taken in a trial of the OX40 agonist ivuxolimab. The CDR3 region: CASSSQGNTEAFF. The DNA sequence reads TGTGCCAGCAGCTCTCAGGGTAACACTGAAGCTTTCTTT.